The rows below give T cell receptor beta chains drawn from one sample of a study of preoperative IRX-2 immunotherapy in early breast cancer. Using immunoSEQ multiplex PCR, the repertoire was profiled, and TCRdb retains in-frame clones only, with some absent. The sample carries roughly 42,000 clones, about 72% recorded once. Source: tumor tissue, taken after IRX-2 immunotherapy. These receptors all come from a human donor with breast cancer. CDR3s include the opening cysteine and the closing phenylalanine or tryptophan. The D gene is left open where the match is weak. Expanded clones are given a class, and other clones once, few, many or no size at all.

>TRBD1|few|TRBV7-1|TRBJ1-6
TGTGCCAGCAGCTTAGAACCCGGACAGGGTGGGAATTCACCCCTCCACTTT
CASSLEPGQGGNSPLHF
>TRBD2|.|TRBV28|TRBJ2-1
TGTGCCAGCAGTTTAGGCGGGAGGCCCTACAATGAGCAGTTCTTC
CASSLGGRPYNEQFF
>TRBD1|.|TRBV6-8|TRBJ1-6
TGTGCCAGCAGCCCGACAGGGCCAAGGGATTCACCCCTCCACTTT
CASSPTGPRDSPLHF
>.|.|TRBV28|TRBJ1-2
TGTGCCAGCAGCCTTCCCTCCCGCATGAGAGGCTACACCTTC
CASSLPSRMRGYTF
>.|.|TRBV19|TRBJ1-1
TGTGCCAGTAGTATTCAGGGGAGGACTTTCTTT
CASSIQGRTFF
>TRBD1|.|TRBV15|TRBJ2-7
TGTGCCACCAGCAGAGATCGACAGGGCTCCTACGAGCAGTACTTC
CATSRDRQGSYEQYF
>.|.|TRBV5-1|TRBJ1-5
TGCGCCAGCAGCTTGGCGGGGTATAGCAATCAGCCCCAGCATTTT
CASSLAGYSNQPQHF
>TRBD1|.|TRBV29-1|TRBJ2-1
TGCAGCGTCATGGGCGGGACAGGGGGGAATGAGCAGTTCTTC
CSVMGGTGGNEQFF
>TRBD2|.|TRBV14|TRBJ2-1
TGTGCCAGCAGCCAAGATCACGGTCGTGGACTAGACGAGCAGTTCTTC
CASSQDHGRGLDEQFF
>.|.|TRBV7-1|TRBJ1-4
TGTGCCAGCAGGGAGGATGGTGCAACTAATGAAAAACTGTTTTTT
CASREDGATNEKLFF
>.|.|TRBV4-1|TRBJ1-4
TGCGCCAGCAGCCATTCGGGACGGGGGGAAAAACTGTTTTTT
CASSHSGRGEKLFF
>.|.|TRBV28|TRBJ1-3
TGTGCCAGCAGGGAGGCGGCTGGAAACACCATATATTTT
CASREAAGNTIYF
>.|.|TRBV2|TRBJ2-5
TGTGCCAGCAGTGAGGGGGTGGTTGCAGAGACCCAGTACTTC
CASSEGVVAETQYF
>.|.|TRBV7-8|TRBJ1-5
TGTGCCAGCAGCTTGACAACGGGCAATCAGCCCCAGCATTTT
CASSLTTGNQPQHF
>TRBD2|.|TRBV5-1|TRBJ2-7
TGCGCCAGCAGCTTGTTATCGTCGGGACTAGCGGCTTCCTACGAGCAGTACTTC
CASSLLSSGLAASYEQYF
>.|.|TRBV10-3|TRBJ1-4
TGTGCCATCAGTGAGGCGGGGACCGGGAATGAAAAACTGTTTTTT
CAISEAGTGNEKLFF
>.|.|TRBV6-8|TRBJ1-6
TGTGCCAGCTCTGTCGAACATTCACCCCTCCACTTT
CASSVEHSPLHF
>TRBD1|.|TRBV18|TRBJ1-1
TGTGCCAGCTCACCACGGGACAGCAAGCGAACAACTGAAGCTTTCTTT
CASSPRDSKRTTEAFF
>.|.|TRBV7-6|TRBJ1-4
TGTGCCAGCAGCTTGGTGGCGGCCCGGGGGTGGATGTTTTTT
CASSLVAARGWMFF
>.|.|TRBV11-3|TRBJ1-2
TGTGCCAGCAGCTTAGAACTCCCCCAGGGATCGAATGGCTACACCTTC
CASSLELPQGSNGYTF
>.|once|TRBV22-1|TRBJ2-2
.
CASSFASGSPTGELFF
>.|.|TRBV7-7|TRBJ1-5
TGTGCCAGCAGCGATCAGACAGGTCTAGCAAATCAGCCCCAGCATTTT
CASSDQTGLANQPQHF
>TRBD2|.|TRBV6-8|TRBJ2-3
TGTGCCAGCAGTTCAAGACTAGCGGGGATCCCAGATACGCAGTATTTT
CASSSRLAGIPDTQYF
>TRBD1|medium-sized|TRBV11-3|TRBJ2-5
TGTGCCAGCAGCTTAAGGACAGGGAGGATCGGGGAGACCCAGTACTTC
CASSLRTGRIGETQYF
>.|.|TRBV7-7|TRBJ1-3
TGTGCCAGCAGCTCTGAGGCCCAACAAATCTCTGGAAACACCATATATTTT
CASSSEAQQISGNTIYF
>.|.|TRBV5-1|TRBJ2-6
TGCGCCAGCAGGACTACAACAGGGTCTGGGGCCAACGTCCTGACTTTC
CASRTTTGSGANVLTF
>.|.|TRBV11-3|TRBJ2-2
TGTGCCAGCAGTGGGGGAAAAGGGAACACCGGGGAGCTGTTTTTT
CASSGGKGNTGELFF
>.|.|TRBV19|TRBJ2-4
TGTGCCAGTAGTCCTACCTATTTCGATTCGGAGACCTTAAACATTCAGTACTTC
CASSPTYFDSETLNIQYF
>.|.|TRBV29-1|TRBJ1-5
TGCAGCGTTGGGGCTTACAATCAGCCCCAGCATTTT
CSVGAYNQPQHF
>TRBD2|.|TRBV11-3|TRBJ2-2
TGTGCCAGCAGCCGGGAGGGGGGCTCCTCCACCGGGGAGCTGTTTTTT
CASSREGGSSTGELFF
>.|.|TRBV6-1|TRBJ1-3
TGTGCCAGCAGTGAAGCGAGCGTTTCTGGAGGAAACACCATATATTTT
CASSEASVSGGNTIYF
>.|.|TRBV6-8|TRBJ1-6
TGTGCCAGCAGTTACGGTGGTAGCCCCTCACCCCTCCACTTT
CASSYGGSPSPLHF
>.|.|TRBV7-6|TRBJ1-5
TGTGCCAGCAGCTTGGGGGAGGGCCGCGGGCCCCAGCATTTT
CASSLGEGRGPQHF
>TRBD2|.|TRBV30|TRBJ2-7
TGTGCCTGTAGCGGGAACTACGAGCAGTACTTC
CACSGNYEQYF
>TRBD2|.|TRBV15|TRBJ2-1
TGTGCCACTAGAGCCACCGGACTAGCGGGAATCAATGAGCAGTTCTTC
CATRATGLAGINEQFF
>TRBD2|.|TRBV6-8|TRBJ2-2
TGTGCCAGCAACGGACTAGCGGGGGGGCAGTACACCGGGGAGCTGTTTTTT
CASNGLAGGQYTGELFF
>TRBD2|.|TRBV14|TRBJ2-1
TGTGCCAGCAGCCCCTTCGGGACTAGCGTAACCAATGAGCAGTTCTTC
CASSPFGTSVTNEQFF
>.|.|TRBV14|TRBJ1-1
TGTGCCAGCAGCCAAGGACAGAACACTGAAGCTTTCTTT
CASSQGQNTEAFF
>.|.|TRBV23-1|TRBJ2-3
TGCGCCAGCAATCTCGGAGACTACGACACAGATACGCAGTATTTT
CASNLGDYDTDTQYF
>TRBD1|few|TRBV11-3|TRBJ2-5
TGTGCCAGCAGCTCCAGGACAGGGGGCGAGACCCAGTACTTC
CASSSRTGGETQYF